This record concerns one T cell receptor beta chain sequence. Its matching antigen is unknown. Germline V gene sequence: CDR1 LNHDA, CDR2 SQIVND (reference sequence). The V end was cut by 5 bases, the J end by 3 bases, with 11 bases between. The CDR3 consists of 13 residues. This record comes from a study of shared clonotypes between healthy human individuals. General study results and limits: Naive subsets generally had larger estimated richness than memory subsets.

Here immunoSEQ multiplex PCR was the method, and the copy in TCRdb shows in-frame clones only, minus some. The table records a few million clones, around nine tenths of them present only once. The chain recombines TRBV19 with TRBJ2-7, with D unclear. The sample taken for sequencing was naive CD4+ T cells sorted from blood. Indicated subset: CD45RA+ positively selected. This clonotype was obtained from a man aged 18 to 30 in good health. The CDR3 DNA reads as TGTGCCAGTAGTCCCCCAGGAGTCTACGAGCAGTACTTC. Protein product: CASSPPGVYEQYF.